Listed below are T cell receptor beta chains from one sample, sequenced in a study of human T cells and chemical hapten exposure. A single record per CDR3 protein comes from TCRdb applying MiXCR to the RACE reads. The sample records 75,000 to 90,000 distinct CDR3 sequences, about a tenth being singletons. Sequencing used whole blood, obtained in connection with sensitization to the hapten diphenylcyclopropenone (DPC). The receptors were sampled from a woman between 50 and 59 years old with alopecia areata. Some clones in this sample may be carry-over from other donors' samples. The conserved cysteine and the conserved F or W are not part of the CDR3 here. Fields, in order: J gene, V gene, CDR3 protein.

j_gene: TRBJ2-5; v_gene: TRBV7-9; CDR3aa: AAGAVQETQY
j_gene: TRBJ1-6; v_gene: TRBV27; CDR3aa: ASRWDSRNSPLH
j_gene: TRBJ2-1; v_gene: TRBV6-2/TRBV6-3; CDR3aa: ASSRLAGVSNEQF
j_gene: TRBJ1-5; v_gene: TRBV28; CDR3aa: ASSFVSGDYSNQPQH
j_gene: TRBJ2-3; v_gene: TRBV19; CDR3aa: ASSWSFTDTQY
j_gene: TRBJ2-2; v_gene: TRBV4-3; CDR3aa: ASSQVMGLANTGELF
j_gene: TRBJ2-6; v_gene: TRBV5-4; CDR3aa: ASSRGQGGLSGANVLT
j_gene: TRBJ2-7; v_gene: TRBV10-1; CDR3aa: ASSGGPYEQY
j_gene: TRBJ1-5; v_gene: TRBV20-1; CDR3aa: SAKGTTSHSNQPQH
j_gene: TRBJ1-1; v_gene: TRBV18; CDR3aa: ASAVDGVNTEAF
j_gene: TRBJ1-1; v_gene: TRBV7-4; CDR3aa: ASSLQQTVRSEAF
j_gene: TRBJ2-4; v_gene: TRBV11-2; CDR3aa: ASSSPGTGAAKNIQY
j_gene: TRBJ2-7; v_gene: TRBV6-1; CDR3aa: ASIGTGVPGEQY
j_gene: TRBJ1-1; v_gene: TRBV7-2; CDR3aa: ASSFNRGPFEAF
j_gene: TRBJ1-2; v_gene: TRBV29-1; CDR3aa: SVEPGQGYGYT
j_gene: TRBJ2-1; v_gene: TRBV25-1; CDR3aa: ASSYSGNYNEQF
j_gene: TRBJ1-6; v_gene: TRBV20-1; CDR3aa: SARQGTFGPVSPLH
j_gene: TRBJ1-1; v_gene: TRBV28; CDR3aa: ASSLTQSEAF
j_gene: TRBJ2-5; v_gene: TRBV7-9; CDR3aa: ASSTRREGQETQY
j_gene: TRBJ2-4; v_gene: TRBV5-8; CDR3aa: ASSLIKNIQY
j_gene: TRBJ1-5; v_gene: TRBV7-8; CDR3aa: ASSLGQGVSNQPQH
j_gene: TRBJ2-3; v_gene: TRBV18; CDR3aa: ASSPGGDTQY
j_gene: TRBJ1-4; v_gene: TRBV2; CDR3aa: ASSVVEEKLF
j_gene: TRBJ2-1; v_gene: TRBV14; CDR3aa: ASSQGVAGGYNEQF
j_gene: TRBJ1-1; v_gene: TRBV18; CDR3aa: ASSPEGLNTEAF
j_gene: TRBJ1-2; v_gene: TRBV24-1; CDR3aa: ATSDFSRGGGYT
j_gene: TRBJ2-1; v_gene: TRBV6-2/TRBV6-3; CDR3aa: ASSGGVYNEQF
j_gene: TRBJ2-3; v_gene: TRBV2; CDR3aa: ASNPRSRAGTDTQY
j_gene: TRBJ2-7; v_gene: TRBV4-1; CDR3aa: ASSQERGTYEQY
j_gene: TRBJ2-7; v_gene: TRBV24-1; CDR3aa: ATSDEISDEQY
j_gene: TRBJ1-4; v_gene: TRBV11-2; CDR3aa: ASSPGTGANEKLF
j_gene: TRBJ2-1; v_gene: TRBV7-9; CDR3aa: ASSPWESYNEQF
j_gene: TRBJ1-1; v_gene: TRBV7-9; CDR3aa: ASGEQPNTEAF
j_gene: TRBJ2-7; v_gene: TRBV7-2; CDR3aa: ASSLGGTSGIREQY